This TCR beta chain originates from a study of cytomegalovirus exposure and HLA in healthy donors. Regarding the study as a whole: When the data were analyzed later, several of the most significant clusters appeared to be linked to common viral pathogens. Some highly shared sequence variants likely arose as a pipeline artifact.

Amplification used 60 Vbeta primers and 13 Jbeta primers. Original methodology: Some 11 million of the 80 million or so unique TCR beta chains counted in a later analysis were shared. Sequencing used immunoSEQ multiplex PCR; TCRdb keeps in-frame clones, though not all of them. For V, J and clone size, that table is used; D and trimming come from the DNA. The sample holds 100,000 to 150,000 clones, about 80% seen once. CDR1 SGHNT and CDR2 YYREEE come from the germline V gene (reference sequence). Unmatched junction bases numbered 5, after V lost 2 bases and J lost 5 bases. The CDR3 is made up of 14 amino acids. Notes on this clone: Antigen unknown.

The origin of this receptor is a man aged 25-45 years in good health and CMV-seropositive. Sequenced input: PBMCs. The V call is TRBV5-4, the J call TRBJ1-1, with 8 bases fitting TRBD1. Written as DNA, the CDR3 is TGTGCCAGCAGCTTCCCAGGGGGCGGTACTGAAGCTTTCTTT. The encoded protein is CASSFPGGGTEAFF.